The entry below describes one T cell receptor beta chain. Its antigen is unidentified. While unrecorded immune exposures were likely, the donors were nominally healthy when sampled. The data derive from a study of cytomegalovirus exposure and HLA in healthy donors. Points from the study as a whole: Common viral pathogens seemed, in a later analysis, to connect with several of the most significant clusters. Altogether, 160 or so TCR beta chains were recorded as cytomegalovirus-associated. It was likely that a cluster of highly shared sequence variants was a sequencing artifact.

Vbeta (60) and Jbeta (13) primers were used in the PCR. The protocol was immunoSEQ multiplex PCR, while the TCRdb copy is restricted to in-frame clones and leaves out a portion. The sample has 100,000 to 150,000 clones; roughly 76% are singletons. Per the germline V gene, CDR1 is MNHEY and CDR2 is SMNVEV (reference sequence). V was pared by 0 bases and J by 4 bases, with 13 bases between. There are 15 residues in the CDR3. Sample: PBMCs. This TCR was sampled from a woman aged 55-70 years in good health and CMV-seropositive. The chain links TRBV27 to TRBJ2-7; no reliable D call. The DNA of the CDR3 is TGTGCCAGCAGTTTATCCCCGATTGACACGTACGAGCAGTACTTC. Protein: CASSLSPIDTYEQYF.